Listed below are T cell receptor beta chains from one sample, sequenced in a study of cytotoxic CD8 clonotypes in ibrutinib-treated CLL. Clones were read by immunoSEQ multiplex PCR, and TCRdb kept only the in-frame ones, dropping some. The sample yields roughly 28,000 clones, 75% to 85% seen once. The sequencing here drew on PBMCs, taken after 24 months of ibrutinib treatment. Receptors originate from a human donor with chronic lymphocytic leukemia. CDR3s include the opening cysteine and the closing phenylalanine or tryptophan. Each record gives: CDR3 length, J gene, V gene, D gene, clone size, CDR3 protein, CDR3 DNA. D genes are given only for firm matches. A clone size is listed for some rows: how often the clone was seen (once, few, many), or a class if it is expanded.

>16|TRBJ1-6|TRBV30|NA|NA
CAPGDGPSIYNSPLHF
TGTGCCCCAGGGGACGGCCCGTCTATCTATAATTCACCCCTCCACTTT
>13|TRBJ1-6|TRBV7-6|NA|NA
CASSTNRDSPLHF
TGTGCCAGCAGCACAAACAGGGACTCACCCCTCCACTTT
>15|TRBJ2-1|TRBV11-1|TRBD1|NA
CASSWTGGSYNEQFF
TGTGCCAGCAGCTGGACAGGGGGGAGCTACAATGAGCAGTTCTTC
>16|TRBJ1-2|TRBV7-2|NA|once
CASSPQRESGGGGYTF
TGTGCCAGCAGCCCTCAAAGGGAATCGGGGGGCGGCGGCTACACCTTC
>14|TRBJ1-4|TRBV5-6|TRBD1|NA
CASSMTGAKEKLFF
TGTGCCAGCAGTATGACAGGGGCGAAGGAAAAACTGTTTTTT
>17|TRBJ2-1|TRBV7-3|NA|few
CASSLRGLGSSYNEQFF
TGTGCCAGCAGCTTAAGGGGGTTGGGCAGCTCCTACAATGAGCAGTTCTTC
>14|TRBJ1-2|TRBV5-4|NA|NA
CASSSGTTWGGYTF
TGTGCCAGCAGCTCCGGGACCACCTGGGGTGGCTACACCTTC
>13|TRBJ1-1|TRBV6-5|TRBD1|NA
CASSPPGQGAAFF
TGTGCCAGCAGTCCGCCGGGACAGGGGGCGGCTTTCTTT
>14|TRBJ1-2|TRBV6-1|NA|once
CASRGGSQDYGYTF
TGTGCCAGTCGGGGGGGGTCACAGGACTATGGCTACACCTTC
>17|TRBJ1-2|TRBV5-6|NA|NA
CASSLGHPPADPNGYTF
TGTGCCAGCAGCTTGGGTCATCCGCCGGCGGACCCGAATGGCTACACCTTC
>18|TRBJ2-6|TRBV18|TRBD2|NA
CASSPGLAGAEGANVLTF
TGTGCCAGCTCACCGGGACTAGCGGGGGCGGAAGGGGCCAACGTCCTGACTTTC
>16|TRBJ2-2|TRBV11-2|NA|once
CASSGSWTESTGELFF
TGTGCCAGCAGCGGATCTTGGACAGAAAGCACCGGGGAGCTGTTTTTT
>14|TRBJ2-1|TRBV7-8|TRBD2|NA
CASSYQRGGNEQFF
TGTGCCAGCAGCTATCAGCGGGGGGGGAATGAGCAGTTCTTC
>12|TRBJ2-2|TRBV9|NA|NA
CASSPGTGELFF
TGTGCCAGCAGCCCCGGCACCGGGGAGCTGTTTTTT
>15|TRBJ1-1|TRBV7-3|NA|NA
CASSLYRGSNTEAFF
TGTGCCAGCAGCTTATATAGGGGGTCGAACACTGAAGCTTTCTTT
>14|TRBJ1-3|TRBV7-6|NA|NA
CASSSQGFGNTIYF
TGTGCCAGCAGCTCTCAGGGTTTTGGAAACACCATATATTTT
>14|TRBJ2-2|TRBV25-1|NA|NA
CASSYKRDTGELFF
TGTGCCAGCAGTTATAAGAGGGACACCGGGGAGCTGTTTTTT
>15|TRBJ2-7|TRBV7-8|NA|NA
CASSRRTHFSYEQYF
TGTGCCAGCAGCAGACGGACACACTTCTCCTACGAGCAGTACTTC
>12|TRBJ1-6|TRBV11-1|NA|NA
CASSLHNSPLHF
TGTGCCAGCAGCTTACATAATTCACCCCTCCACTTT
>14|TRBJ1-5|TRBV6-4|TRBD1|NA
CASSPTGENQPQHF
TGTGCCAGCAGTCCGACAGGGGAGAATCAGCCCCAGCATTTT
>15|TRBJ2-3|TRBV7-7|NA|medium-sized
CASSLTPHPGDTQYF
TGTGCTAGCAGCTTGACACCTCACCCCGGGGATACGCAGTATTTT
>12|TRBJ1-1|TRBV6-5|NA|NA
CASRGPNTEAFF
TGTGCCAGCAGGGGACCGAACACTGAAGCTTTCTTT
>16|TRBJ1-4|TRBV19|NA|NA
CASSIQGAATNEKLFF
TGTGCCAGTAGTATACAAGGGGCAGCAACTAATGAAAAACTGTTTTTT
>13|TRBJ2-4|TRBV23-1|NA|once
CASVSGRKNIQYF
TGCGCCAGCGTTTCAGGGAGGAAAAACATTCAGTACTTC